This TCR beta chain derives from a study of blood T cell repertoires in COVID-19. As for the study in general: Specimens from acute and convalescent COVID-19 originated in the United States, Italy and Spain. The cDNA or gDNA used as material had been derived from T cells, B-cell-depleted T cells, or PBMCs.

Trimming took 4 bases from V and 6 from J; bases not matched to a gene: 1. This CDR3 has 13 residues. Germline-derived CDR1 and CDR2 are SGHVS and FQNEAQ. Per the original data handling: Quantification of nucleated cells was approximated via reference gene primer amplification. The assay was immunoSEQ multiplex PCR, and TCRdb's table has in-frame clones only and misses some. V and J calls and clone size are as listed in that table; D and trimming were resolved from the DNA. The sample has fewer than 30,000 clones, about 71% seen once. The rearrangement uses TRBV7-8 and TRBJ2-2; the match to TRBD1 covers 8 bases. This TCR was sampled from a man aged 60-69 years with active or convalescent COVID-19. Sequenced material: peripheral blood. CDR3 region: CASSSGGPGELFF. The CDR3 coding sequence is TGTGCCAGCAGCTCAGGGGGCCCCGGGGAGCTGTTTTTT.